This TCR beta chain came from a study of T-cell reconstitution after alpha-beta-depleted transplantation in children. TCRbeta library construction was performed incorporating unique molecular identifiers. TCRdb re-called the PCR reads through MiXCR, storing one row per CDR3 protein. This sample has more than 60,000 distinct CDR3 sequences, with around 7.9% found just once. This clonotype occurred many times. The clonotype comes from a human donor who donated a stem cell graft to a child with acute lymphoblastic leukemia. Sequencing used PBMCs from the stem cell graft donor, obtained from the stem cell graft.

CDR3 protein: CASSFLAFGNEQFF. The DNA for the CDR3 is TGTGCCAGCAGTTTTTTAGCTTTCGGGAATGAGCAGTTCTTC. The chain is built from TRBV27 and TRBJ2-1, with unresolved D. This CDR3 comprises 14 residues. Germline values: CDR1 MNHEY, CDR2 SMNVEV (reference sequence). The V end lost 3 bases, the J end lost 7 bases, and 13 bases lay between the germline ends.